A selection of T cell receptor beta chains follows, all from one sample in a study of metastatic and nonmetastatic thyroid tumors. TCRdb re-called the PCR reads via MiXCR. The data contain roughly 29,000 clones, 20% to 25% of them singletons. Source material: blood. The receptor set was obtained from a female donor with papillary thyroid cancer or a benign thyroid nodule (not recorded which). Some clones in this sample may be carry-over from other donors' samples. Both conserved end residues are part of each CDR3. Fields, in order: CDR3 DNA, CDR3 protein, V gene, J gene, D gene, clone size. The D gene is left open where the match is weak. Expanded clones get a size class; other rows say once, few or many, or leave the size out.

CDR3nt: TGTGCCAGCAGTCAGCGGGAGGGCCAAGAGACCCAGTACTTC
CDR3aa: CASSQREGQETQYF
v_gene: TRBV6-1
j_gene: TRBJ2-5
d_gene: TRBD2
abundance: few

CDR3nt: TGCAGTGCTAGATCCAGGGCGGCGAACACCGGGGAGCTGTTTTTT
CDR3aa: CSARSRAANTGELFF
v_gene: TRBV20-1
j_gene: TRBJ2-2
d_gene: -
abundance: many

CDR3nt: TGTGCCAGCACCGCAGGGGGACAATCGTACAATGAGCAGTTCTTC
CDR3aa: CASTAGGQSYNEQFF
v_gene: TRBV5-6
j_gene: TRBJ2-1
d_gene: TRBD1
abundance: many

CDR3nt: TGTGCCAGCAGCCCAATTAGCGGGAGTCAACACGAGCAGTACTTC
CDR3aa: CASSPISGSQHEQYF
v_gene: TRBV11-2
j_gene: TRBJ2-7
d_gene: TRBD2
abundance: many

CDR3nt: TGTGCCAGCAGCGTAGACGGGGCGAATCAGCCCCAGCATTTT
CDR3aa: CASSVDGANQPQHF
v_gene: TRBV9
j_gene: TRBJ1-5
d_gene: -
abundance: many

CDR3nt: TGTGCCAGCAGCCCGGGGAGGGAAAATTCACCCCTCCACTTT
CDR3aa: CASSPGRENSPLHF
v_gene: TRBV7-2
j_gene: TRBJ1-6
d_gene: -
abundance: many

CDR3nt: TGTGCCAGCAGGGCCGACAGGGGTATTGGCTACACCTTC
CDR3aa: CASRADRGIGYTF
v_gene: TRBV6-1
j_gene: TRBJ1-2
d_gene: TRBD1
abundance: few

CDR3nt: TGTGCCAGCAGTTTATTCGGGTTAACGGACAGCACTCCGGGGGAGCTGTTTTTT
CDR3aa: CASSLFGLTDSTPGELFF
v_gene: TRBV28
j_gene: TRBJ2-2
d_gene: -
abundance: few

CDR3nt: TGCAGTGCTAGAGCTCCACAGGGGGAGTACGAGCAGTACTTC
CDR3aa: CSARAPQGEYEQYF
v_gene: TRBV20-1
j_gene: TRBJ2-7
d_gene: TRBD1
abundance: few

CDR3nt: TGCGCCAGCAGCTACGGGGACACCCCCGAGCAGTACTTC
CDR3aa: CASSYGDTPEQYF
v_gene: TRBV5-1
j_gene: TRBJ2-7
d_gene: -
abundance: -

CDR3nt: TGTGCCAGTAGTATGATGGCGCGACAGAGCGGGGAGCTGTTTTTT
CDR3aa: CASSMMARQSGELFF
v_gene: TRBV19
j_gene: TRBJ2-2
d_gene: -
abundance: -

CDR3nt: TGTGCCTGGAGGCGGGACTACGATCAGTACTTC
CDR3aa: CAWRRDYDQYF
v_gene: TRBV30
j_gene: TRBJ2-7
d_gene: TRBD2
abundance: -

CDR3nt: TGTGCCACTAAGGTCGGGCGACGCAGTGAGCAGTTCTTC
CDR3aa: CATKVGRRSEQFF
v_gene: TRBV19
j_gene: TRBJ2-1
d_gene: -
abundance: few

CDR3nt: TGTGCCAGCAGCTTATCTTACGGCTCCTACAATGAGCAGTTCTTC
CDR3aa: CASSLSYGSYNEQFF
v_gene: TRBV7-3
j_gene: TRBJ2-1
d_gene: -
abundance: -

CDR3nt: TGTGCCAGCAGTATCGTGACTCCTCGGGGTTACTACGAGCAGTACTTC
CDR3aa: CASSIVTPRGYYEQYF
v_gene: TRBV28
j_gene: TRBJ2-7
d_gene: -
abundance: -

CDR3nt: TGTGCCAGCAGCTTAGGGGGGTCTGGCGAGACCCAGTACTTC
CDR3aa: CASSLGGSGETQYF
v_gene: TRBV7-9
j_gene: TRBJ2-5
d_gene: -
abundance: many

CDR3nt: TGTGCCAGCAGCCGCAGCGGGGGGCCGGGAGATACGCAGTATTTT
CDR3aa: CASSRSGGPGDTQYF
v_gene: TRBV3-1
j_gene: TRBJ2-3
d_gene: TRBD2
abundance: many

CDR3nt: TGTGCCAGCAGTTCGGTCCGCAGGGATGGGTATGGCACTGAAGCTTTCTTT
CDR3aa: CASSSVRRDGYGTEAFF
v_gene: TRBV6-1
j_gene: TRBJ1-1
d_gene: -
abundance: few

CDR3nt: TGTGCCAGCAGCTGGGGCAGGGGGAACCAAGAGACCCAGTACTTC
CDR3aa: CASSWGRGNQETQYF
v_gene: TRBV7-9
j_gene: TRBJ2-5
d_gene: TRBD1
abundance: many

CDR3nt: TGTGCCAGCAGTTACTCGGGTGGAAAAGGAGATCAGCCCCAGCATTTT
CDR3aa: CASSYSGGKGDQPQHF
v_gene: TRBV6-5
j_gene: TRBJ1-5
d_gene: -
abundance: few

CDR3nt: TGCGCCAGCAGCCAAGAAGACAGGGGGTTGGGCTACACCTTC
CDR3aa: CASSQEDRGLGYTF
v_gene: TRBV4-1
j_gene: TRBJ1-2
d_gene: TRBD1
abundance: many

CDR3nt: TGTGCCAGCAGCCGCACCGGGACAGGGCCTGGAAACACCATATATTTT
CDR3aa: CASSRTGTGPGNTIYF
v_gene: TRBV11-1
j_gene: TRBJ1-3
d_gene: TRBD1
abundance: few

CDR3nt: TGTGCCAGCAGCCTAGCGGGGGGGCCTTACGAGCAGTACTTC
CDR3aa: CASSLAGGPYEQYF
v_gene: TRBV6-1
j_gene: TRBJ2-7
d_gene: TRBD2
abundance: many

CDR3nt: TGTGCCAGCAGTTACGGACCTCCGCCCTCAAACACCATATATTTT
CDR3aa: CASSYGPPPSNTIYF
v_gene: TRBV6-6
j_gene: TRBJ1-3
d_gene: -
abundance: few

CDR3nt: TGCGCCAGCAGGAACCTAGTGGGAGGGGGGGAGACCCAGTACTTC
CDR3aa: CASRNLVGGGETQYF
v_gene: TRBV5-1
j_gene: TRBJ2-5
d_gene: -
abundance: -

CDR3nt: TGCAGTGCTAGAGGAACGCGGGAGGGCCTTTACGAGCAGTACTTC
CDR3aa: CSARGTREGLYEQYF
v_gene: TRBV20-1
j_gene: TRBJ2-7
d_gene: TRBD2
abundance: many

CDR3nt: TGTGCCAGCAGTACGACCGGGACGGGAAATTCACCCCTCCACTTT
CDR3aa: CASSTTGTGNSPLHF
v_gene: TRBV6-2/TRBV6-3
j_gene: TRBJ1-6
d_gene: -
abundance: -

CDR3nt: TGTGCCACCAGTGGCCCGGACAGGGGGACTTATGGCTACACCTTC
CDR3aa: CATSGPDRGTYGYTF
v_gene: TRBV24-1
j_gene: TRBJ1-2
d_gene: TRBD1
abundance: few

CDR3nt: TGTGCCAGCAGCCCCGGGAGCGGGAGCGGTAATGAGCAGTTCTTC
CDR3aa: CASSPGSGSGNEQFF
v_gene: TRBV7-2
j_gene: TRBJ2-1
d_gene: TRBD2
abundance: many